The entry that follows covers one TCR beta chain sequence. The entry originates in a study of control samples from healthy donors and cancer patients. CDR1 is LNHDA, CDR2 SQIVND, per germline (reference sequence). Trimming shortened V by 5 bases and J by 4 bases, and 14 bases separated the two germline ends. CDR3 length equals 14 residues. Method: immunoSEQ multiplex PCR; TCRdb's copy keeps in-frame clones and lacks some. The table has roughly 200,000 clones, around 94% seen once. Sequencing was performed on blood. The source of this sequence is a man between 45 and 60 years old in good health. The genes are TRBV19 and TRBJ1-1, with D perhaps TRBD1 (5 bases). The CDR3 nucleotides read TGTGCCAGTAGTGCCTTCTTAGGGGCCACTGAAGCTTTCTTT. Protein product: CASSAFLGATEAFF.